This T cell receptor (beta chain) was sequenced for a study of blood T cell repertoires in COVID-19 (TCRdb year 2020). About the investigation overall: Collaborator samples came from the United States, Italy and Spain and covered acute and convalescent phases of COVID-19. The material from the prospective study consisted of cDNA or gDNA derived from T cells, B-cell-depleted T cells, or PBMCs. Deeply sampled blood TCRbeta repertoires from subjects exposed to, actively infected with, or recovered from COVID-19 were included in the dataset. The repertoires were released in a freely available public database meant as a resource for research on the immune response to SARS-CoV-2. Samples were obtained from the ongoing ImmuneRACE study (first 160 participants) and from roughly 1,300 subjects provided by 6 global collaborators. A de-identified subject ID, COVID-19 status, age in years and sex were almost always included in the sample metadata. Where available, HLA class I and class II types were obtained from metadata supplied by the sample provider rather than from assay-based typing. Study-wide findings and limitations: How much clinical and demographic metadata was included differed by source and by participant, and the metadata was provided uncurated.

The CDR3 runs 15 residues from the cysteine to the phenylalanine. Only the CDR3 region is kept as DNA, spanning 45 bases read in frame from base 1. CDR1 and CDR2 were assigned from the germline V gene (reference sequence) as LGHDT and YNNKEL. Ends trimmed: V by 4 bases, J by 6 bases; bases unmatched to a gene: 10. Whole blood was collected in K2EDTA tubes by collaborating institutions according to the institutions' own protocols. For TCRbeta analysis, collaborators shipped samples as frozen whole blood, isolated PBMCs, or DNA extracted from either of those sample types. Note on this clone: The clone's antigen remains unknown. No base quality values were provided; no much bigger clone lies one nucleotide off.

TCRbeta CDR3 regions were amplified from genomic DNA using the immunoSEQ Assay, a bias-controlled multiplex PCR. Per the source publication's procedure: The number of nucleated cells in each sample was estimated by amplification of reference gene primers within the assay. Sequence reads were collapsed and filtered to measure the absolute abundance of every unique TCRbeta CDR3 rearrangement. For each sample, productive Simpson clonality was calculated as the square root of Simpson's diversity index across productive rearrangements. The table was pulled from immuneACCESS by TCRdb, which kept in-frame rearrangements only. Such tables lose some clones; where checked, under half of the loss comes from unresolved V genes, and the rest has no known cause. That table supplies the V and J calls and clone size; D and trimming were determined from the DNA. Within this sample are some 120,000 clones, with around 86% of them counted one time only. The ten largest make up 7.9% of the sample.

The source material was peripheral blood. The sequence links TRBV3-1 (or the pseudogene TRBV3-2) to TRBJ2-7; 9 bases in between match TRBD1. The origin of this receptor is an older man with acute or convalescent COVID-19. CDR3 protein: CASSLIPGTGSEQYF. At the DNA level, the sequence is TGTGCCAGCAGCCTGATACCCGGGACAGGGAGCGAGCAGTACTTC.